These 12 T cell receptor beta chains were sequenced from one sample in a study of T cell responses to AZD1222 COVID-19 vaccine. Clones were sequenced by immunoSEQ multiplex PCR, and TCRdb holds only the in-frame ones, with some missing. This table holds about 150,000 clones, about 91% found once. The sequencing here drew on peripheral blood, taken 28 days after the second AZD1222 dose. The receptor set was obtained from an adult who received the AZD1222 COVID-19 vaccine.

The V gene is TRBV10-3, the J gene TRBJ1-6; D uncertain. Trimming stripped 4 bases from V and 8 bases from J, with 12 bases between. CDR3 length: 14 residues. The germline V gene has CDR1 ENHRY and CDR2 SYGVKD. CDR3 nucleotides: TGTGCCATCAGTGTCCGGGAAGAGGATTCACCCCTCCACTTT. Its protein is CAISVREEDSPLHF.

This chain joins TRBV19 and TRBJ2-3; D gene unclear. Germline lookup yields CDR1 LNHDA and CDR2 SQIVND (reference sequence). V gave up 5 bases and J gave up 1 base, with 13 bases separating them. The CDR3 runs 15 residues. As DNA, the CDR3 is TGTGCCAGTAGTCGTAGCTCCCGGGGCACAGATACGCAGTATTTT. This sequence encodes CASSRSSRGTDTQYF.

This chain uses TRBV6-2 or TRBV6-3 with TRBJ1-2; 7 nucleotides agree with TRBD1. Germline V gene lookup returns CDR1 MNHEY and CDR2 SVGEGT. Unmatched junction bases numbered 2, after V lost 0 bases and J lost 4 bases. The CDR3 extends over 14 amino acids. The CDR3 region is CASSYSGQTYGYTF. CDR3 nucleotide sequence: TGTGCCAGCAGTTACTCGGGACAGACCTATGGCTACACCTTC.

This chain links TRBV29-1 with TRBJ1-5; D unresolved. Germline V gene sequence: CDR1 SQVTM, CDR2 ANQGSEA. The length of the CDR3 is 13 residues. V was trimmed by 4 bases and J by 5 bases, leaving 12 bases between them. This CDR3 is CSVAGRRDQPQHF. The CDR3 DNA sequence: TGCAGCGTTGCCGGACGGAGAGATCAGCCCCAGCATTTT.

This chain uses TRBV18 with TRBJ1-3, with D possibly matching TRBD1 (6 bases). The CDR3 is made up of 16 amino acids. The V gene's germline CDR1 is KGHSH and CDR2 LQKENI. Trimming took 3 bases from V and 0 from J, leaving 12 bases between them. CDR3 nucleotide sequence: TGTGCCAGCTCACCGTTAACAGGGAGCTCTGGAAACACCATATATTTT. It encodes CASSPLTGSSGNTIYF.

This chain connects TRBV4-1 to TRBJ2-7; D is perhaps TRBD1 or TRBD2 (5 bases each). V gave up 6 bases and J gave up 4 bases, with 22 bases separating them. Germline V gene data show CDR1 as MGHRA and CDR2 as YSYEKL. This CDR3 is built from 16 residues. The DNA of the CDR3 is TGCGCCAGCAGTCATAACTACGGGACCTCGGGTTACGAGCAGTACTTC. Its translation: CASSHNYGTSGYEQYF.

This clone was found once. The CDR3 nucleotides are TGTGCCAGCAGCCCGGGTATGTCACACACCATATATTTT. This gives the protein CASSPGMSHTIYF. The chain links TRBV3-1 (or the pseudogene TRBV3-2) to TRBJ1-3; no reliable D call. Germline CDR1 and CDR2: LGHDT and YNNKEL (reference sequence). V lost 4 bases, J lost 8 bases, and 12 bases lay in between. The CDR3 length is 13 residues.

This chain links TRBV27 with TRBJ1-4, with D perhaps matching TRBD1 (5 bases). This CDR3 is 15 amino acids long. Germline V gene data show CDR1 as MNHEY and CDR2 as SMNVEV (reference sequence). V was clipped by 9 bases and J by 7 bases, with 21 bases between them. The CDR3 nucleotides are TGTGCCAGTCATCAGGGACTCGGGGGTCGTGAAAAACTGTTTTTT. Protein product: CASHQGLGGREKLFF.

The V gene is TRBV5-1, the J gene TRBJ1-3; a possible D gene is TRBD1 (5 bases). The CDR3 is made up of 15 amino acids. Trimming left V 7 bases short and J 4 bases short, with 18 bases between. CDR1 and CDR2 from the germline V gene are SGHRS and YFSETQ. The CDR3: CASGPGSLGGNTIYF. CDR3 nucleotides: TGCGCCAGCGGCCCAGGGTCTCTGGGGGGAAACACCATATATTTT.

The sample holds one count of this clone. This chain uses TRBV20-1 with TRBJ1-3; D is unclear. V was trimmed by 2 bases and J by 1 base, leaving 0 bases between them. The CDR3 spans 11 residues. Germline V CDR1 and CDR2: DFQATT, SNEGSKA (reference sequence). The DNA for the CDR3 is TGCAGTGCTAGATCTGGAAACACCATATATTTT. Residues: CSARSGNTIYF.

The chain carries TRBV7-8 and TRBJ2-1; 8 positions match TRBD2. V lost 2 bases and J lost 10; bases outside the gene matches: 10. The CDR3 sequence is 15 residues long. Germline V gives CDR1 SGHVS, CDR2 FQNEAQ. The CDR3 region has the DNA TGTGCCAGCAGCTTATCCCGAGCGGGAGCTCGCGAGCAGTTCTTC. Translation: CASSLSRAGAREQFF.

The gene calls are TRBV11-3 and TRBJ2-3; 13 nucleotides match TRBD2. The CDR3 runs 16 residues. Unmatched junction bases numbered 10, after V lost 5 bases and J lost 8 bases. Germline CDR1 is SGHNT and CDR2 is YENEEA. In DNA form, the CDR3 reads TGTGCCAGCAGCCTTGGACTAGCGGGAGTCCGCAGTACGCAGTATTTT. This sequence encodes CASSLGLAGVRSTQYF.